This entry is about one T cell receptor beta chain. The record originates from a study of blood T cell repertoires in COVID-19. For the study at large: Both acute and convalescent COVID-19 samples were obtained from the United States, Italy and Spain. Sources were T cells, B-cell-depleted T cells, or PBMCs; the material itself was cDNA or gDNA.

Looked up from germline, CDR1 is MNHEY and CDR2 is SVGAGI. Trimming left V 6 bases short and J 8 bases short, with 14 bases between. CDR3 length equals 14 residues. In the authors' methods: Amplification from reference gene primers served as the basis for estimated nucleated cell counts. Generated by immunoSEQ multiplex PCR, the TCRdb table keeps only in-frame clones and is missing some. That table gives V, J and clone size, and the DNA gave D and trimming. The sample holds 65,000 to 85,000 clones; 88% are singletons and the top ten take approximately 19%. This TCR was recovered from a human donor in a cohort sampled during active COVID-19. The V call is TRBV6-5, the J call TRBJ1-6; D may be TRBD1 (6 bases). The specimen was peripheral blood. CDR3 DNA: TGTGCCAGCAGAACGTTCAGGGGATATTCACCCCTCCACTTT. It is translated as CASRTFRGYSPLHF.